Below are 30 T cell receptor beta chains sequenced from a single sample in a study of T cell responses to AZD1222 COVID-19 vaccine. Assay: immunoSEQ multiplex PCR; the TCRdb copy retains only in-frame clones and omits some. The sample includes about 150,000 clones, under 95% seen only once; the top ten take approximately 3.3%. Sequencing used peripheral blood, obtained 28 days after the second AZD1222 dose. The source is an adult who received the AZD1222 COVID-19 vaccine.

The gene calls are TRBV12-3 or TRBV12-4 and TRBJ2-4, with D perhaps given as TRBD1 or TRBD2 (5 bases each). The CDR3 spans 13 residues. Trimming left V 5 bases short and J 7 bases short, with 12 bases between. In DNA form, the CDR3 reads TGTGCCAGCAGTCCCTCGGGACCCAACATTCAGTACTTC. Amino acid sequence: CASSPSGPNIQYF.

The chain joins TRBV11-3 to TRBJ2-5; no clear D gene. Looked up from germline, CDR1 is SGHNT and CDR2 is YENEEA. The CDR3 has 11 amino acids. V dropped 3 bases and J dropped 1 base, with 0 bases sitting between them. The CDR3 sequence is CASSFQETQYF. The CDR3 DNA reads TGTGCCAGCAGCTTCCAAGAGACCCAGTACTTC. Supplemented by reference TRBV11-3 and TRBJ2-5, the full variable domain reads EAGVVQSPRYKIIEKKQPVAFWCNPISGHNTLYWYLQNLGQGPELLIRYENEEAVDDSQLPKDRFSAERLKGVDSTLKIQPAELGDSAVYLCASSFQETQYFGPGTRLLVL.

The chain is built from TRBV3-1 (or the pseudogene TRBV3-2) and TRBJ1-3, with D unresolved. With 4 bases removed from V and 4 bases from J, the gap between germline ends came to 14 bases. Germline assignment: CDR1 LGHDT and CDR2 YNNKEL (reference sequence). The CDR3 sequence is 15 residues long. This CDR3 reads CASSPTRQTGNTIYF. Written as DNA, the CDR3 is TGTGCCAGCAGCCCTACCCGACAAACCGGAAACACCATATATTTT.

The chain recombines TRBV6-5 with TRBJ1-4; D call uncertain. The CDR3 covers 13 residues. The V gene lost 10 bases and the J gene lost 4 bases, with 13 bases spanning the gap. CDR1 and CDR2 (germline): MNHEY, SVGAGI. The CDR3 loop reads CAIRTGDNEKLFF. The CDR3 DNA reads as TGTGCCATCAGGACCGGCGATAATGAAAAACTGTTTTTT.

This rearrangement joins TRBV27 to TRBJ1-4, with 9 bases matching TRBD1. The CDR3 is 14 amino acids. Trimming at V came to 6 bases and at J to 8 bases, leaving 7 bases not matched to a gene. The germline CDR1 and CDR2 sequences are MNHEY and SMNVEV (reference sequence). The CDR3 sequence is CASRMTGGREKLFF. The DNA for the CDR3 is TGTGCCAGCAGGATGACAGGGGGGAGGGAAAAACTGTTTTTT.

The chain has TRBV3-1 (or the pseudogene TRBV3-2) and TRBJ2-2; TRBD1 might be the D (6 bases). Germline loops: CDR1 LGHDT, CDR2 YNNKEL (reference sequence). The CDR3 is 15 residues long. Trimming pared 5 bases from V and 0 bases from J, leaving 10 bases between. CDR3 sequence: CASSSGDTNTGELFF. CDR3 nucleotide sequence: TGTGCCAGCAGCTCAGGGGACACGAACACCGGGGAGCTGTTTTTT.

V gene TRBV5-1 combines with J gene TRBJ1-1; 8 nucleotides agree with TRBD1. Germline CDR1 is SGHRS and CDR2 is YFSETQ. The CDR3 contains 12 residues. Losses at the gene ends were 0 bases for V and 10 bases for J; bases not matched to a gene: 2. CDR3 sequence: CASSLGGTGAFF. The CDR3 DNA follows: TGCGCCAGCAGCTTGGGAGGGACAGGAGCTTTCTTT. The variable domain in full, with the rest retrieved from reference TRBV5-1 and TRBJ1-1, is KAGVTQTPRYLIKTRGQQVTLSCSPISGHRSVSWYQQTPGQGLQFLFEYFSETQRNKGNFPGRFSGRQFSNSRSEMNVSTLELGDSALYLCASSLGGTGAFFGQGTRLTVV.

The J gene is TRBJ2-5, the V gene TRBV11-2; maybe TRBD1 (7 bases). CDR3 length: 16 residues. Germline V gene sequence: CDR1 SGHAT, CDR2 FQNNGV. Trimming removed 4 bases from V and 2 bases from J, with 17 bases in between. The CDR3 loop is CASSYGGGGPQETQYF. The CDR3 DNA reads TGTGCCAGCAGCTATGGAGGGGGCGGTCCTCAAGAGACCCAGTACTTC.

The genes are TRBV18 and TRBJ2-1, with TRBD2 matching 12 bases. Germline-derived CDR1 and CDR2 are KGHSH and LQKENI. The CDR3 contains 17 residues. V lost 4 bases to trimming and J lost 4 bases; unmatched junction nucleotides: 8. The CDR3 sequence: CASSLGTSGWEYNEQFF. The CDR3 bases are TGTGCCAGCTCACTCGGGACTAGCGGGTGGGAATACAATGAGCAGTTCTTC. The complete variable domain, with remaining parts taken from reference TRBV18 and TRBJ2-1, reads NAGVMQNPRHLVRRRGQEARLRCSPMKGHSHVYWYRQLPEEGLKFMVYLQKENIIDESGMPKERFSAEFPKEGPSILRIQQVVRGDSAAYFCASSLGTSGWEYNEQFFGPGTRLTVL.

CDR3 protein: CASSFGGEKLFF. The CDR3 bases are TGTGCCAGCAGTTTTGGGGGGGAAAAACTGTTTTTT. This chain connects TRBV28 to TRBJ1-4; a weak D match, TRBD1 (5 bases). Trimming left V 3 bases short and J 8 bases short, with 7 bases between. The germline gives CDR1 MDHEN, CDR2 SYDVKM. CDR3 size: 12 residues.

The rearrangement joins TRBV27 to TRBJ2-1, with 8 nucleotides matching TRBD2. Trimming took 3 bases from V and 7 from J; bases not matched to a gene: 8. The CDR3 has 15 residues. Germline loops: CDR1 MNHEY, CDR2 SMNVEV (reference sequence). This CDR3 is CASSFQRGTRNEQFF. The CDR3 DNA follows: TGTGCCAGCAGTTTTCAGCGGGGGACGAGAAATGAGCAGTTCTTC.

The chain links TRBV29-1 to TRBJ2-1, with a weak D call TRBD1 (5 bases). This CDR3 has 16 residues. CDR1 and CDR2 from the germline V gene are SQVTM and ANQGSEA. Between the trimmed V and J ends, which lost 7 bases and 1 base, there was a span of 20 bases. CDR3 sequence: CSGTPRFQGSYNEQFF. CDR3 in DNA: TGCAGCGGGACCCCCCGATTTCAGGGATCCTACAATGAGCAGTTCTTC.

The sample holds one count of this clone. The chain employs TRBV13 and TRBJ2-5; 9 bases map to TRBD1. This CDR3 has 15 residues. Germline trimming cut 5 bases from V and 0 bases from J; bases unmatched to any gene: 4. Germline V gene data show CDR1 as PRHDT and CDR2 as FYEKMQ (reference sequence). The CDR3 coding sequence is TGTGCCAGCAGCATCCGACAGGGGGACCAAGAGACCCAGTACTTC. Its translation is CASSIRQGDQETQYF.

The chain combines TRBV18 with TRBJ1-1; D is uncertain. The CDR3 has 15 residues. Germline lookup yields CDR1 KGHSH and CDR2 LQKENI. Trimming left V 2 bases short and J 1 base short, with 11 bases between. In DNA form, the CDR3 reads TGTGCCAGCTCACCATGGCAGGAATCGAACACTGAAGCTTTCTTT. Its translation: CASSPWQESNTEAFF.

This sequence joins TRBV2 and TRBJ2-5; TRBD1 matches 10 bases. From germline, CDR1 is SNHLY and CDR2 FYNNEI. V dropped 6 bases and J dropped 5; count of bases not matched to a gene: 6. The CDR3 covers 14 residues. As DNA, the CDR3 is TGTGCCAGCAGAGAGACAGGGGGCTGGGAGACCCAGTACTTC. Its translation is CASRETGGWETQYF.

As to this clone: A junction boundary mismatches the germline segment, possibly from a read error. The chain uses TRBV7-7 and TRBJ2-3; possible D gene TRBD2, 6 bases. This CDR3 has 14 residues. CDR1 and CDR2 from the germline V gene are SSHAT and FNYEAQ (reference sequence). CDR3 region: CASSLATSPDTQYF. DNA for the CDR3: TGTGCTAGCAGCTTAGCTACTAGCCCAGATACGCAGTATTTT.

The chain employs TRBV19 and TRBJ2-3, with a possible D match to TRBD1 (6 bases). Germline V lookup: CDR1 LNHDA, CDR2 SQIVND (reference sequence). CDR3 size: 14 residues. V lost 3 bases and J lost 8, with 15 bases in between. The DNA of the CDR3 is TGTGCCAGTAGTATGGACAGACCCCTTGGTACGCAGTATTTT. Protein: CASSMDRPLGTQYF.

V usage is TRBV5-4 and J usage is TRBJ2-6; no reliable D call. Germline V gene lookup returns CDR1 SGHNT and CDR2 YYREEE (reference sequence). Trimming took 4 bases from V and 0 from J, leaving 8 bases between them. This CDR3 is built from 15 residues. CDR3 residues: CASSTRSSGANVLTF. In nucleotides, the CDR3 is TGTGCCAGCAGCACACGAAGCTCTGGGGCCAACGTCCTGACTTTC.

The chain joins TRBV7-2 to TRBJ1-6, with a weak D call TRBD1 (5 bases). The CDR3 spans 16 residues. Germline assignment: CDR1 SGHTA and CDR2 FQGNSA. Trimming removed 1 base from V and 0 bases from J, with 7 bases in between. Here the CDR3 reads CASSLVGGSYNSPLHF. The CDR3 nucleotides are TGTGCCAGCAGCTTAGTCGGGGGCTCCTATAATTCACCCCTCCACTTT.

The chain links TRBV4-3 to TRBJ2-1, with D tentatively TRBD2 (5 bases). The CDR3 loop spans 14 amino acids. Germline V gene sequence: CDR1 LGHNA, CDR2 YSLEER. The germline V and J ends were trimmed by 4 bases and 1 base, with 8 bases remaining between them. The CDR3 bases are TGCGCCAGCAGCCCATGGAGGTCCTACAATGAGCAGTTCTTC. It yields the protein CASSPWRSYNEQFF.

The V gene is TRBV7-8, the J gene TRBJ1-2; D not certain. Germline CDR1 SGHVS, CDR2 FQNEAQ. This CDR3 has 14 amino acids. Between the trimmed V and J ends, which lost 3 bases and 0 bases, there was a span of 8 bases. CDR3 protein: CASSFVASNYGYTF. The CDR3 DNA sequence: TGTGCCAGCAGCTTTGTGGCCTCTAACTATGGCTACACCTTC.

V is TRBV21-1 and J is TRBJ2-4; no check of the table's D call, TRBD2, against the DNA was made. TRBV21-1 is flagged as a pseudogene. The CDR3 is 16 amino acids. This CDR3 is CASSKVNERQKNIQYF. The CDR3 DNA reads TGTGCCAGCAGCAAAGTAAACGAGAGGCAAAAAAACATTCAGTACTTC.

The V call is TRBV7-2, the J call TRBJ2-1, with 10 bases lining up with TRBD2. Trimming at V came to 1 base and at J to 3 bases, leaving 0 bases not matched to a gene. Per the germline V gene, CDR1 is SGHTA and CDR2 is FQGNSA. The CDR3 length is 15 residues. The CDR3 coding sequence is TGTGCCAGCAGCTTAGGGACTAGCGGCTACAATGAGCAGTTCTTC. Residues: CASSLGTSGYNEQFF.

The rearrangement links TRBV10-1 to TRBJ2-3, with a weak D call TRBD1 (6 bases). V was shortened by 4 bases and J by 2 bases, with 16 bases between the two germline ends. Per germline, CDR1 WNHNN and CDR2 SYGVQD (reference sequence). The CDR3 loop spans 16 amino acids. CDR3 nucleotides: TGCGCCAGCAGTGGAGCCAGGGGCCAACTCACAGATACGCAGTATTTT. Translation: CASSGARGQLTDTQYF.

Here the CDR3 reads CASSWAGGRAYEQYF. The CDR3 DNA is TGTGCCAGTAGTTGGGCGGGCGGAAGAGCATACGAGCAGTACTTC. The chain combines TRBV19 with TRBJ2-7, with D possibly being TRBD2 (5 bases). This CDR3 region has 15 residues. Trimming cost V 5 bases and J 4 bases, with 18 bases left between them. Per the germline V gene, CDR1 is LNHDA and CDR2 is SQIVND (reference sequence). Using reference TRBV19 and TRBJ2-7 for the parts outside the CDR3, the full variable domain is DGGITQSPKYLFRKEGQNVTLSCEQNLNHDAMYWYRQDPGQGLRLIYYSQIVNDFQKGDIAEGYSVSREKKESFPLTVTSAQKNPTAFYLCASSWAGGRAYEQYFGPGTRLTVT.

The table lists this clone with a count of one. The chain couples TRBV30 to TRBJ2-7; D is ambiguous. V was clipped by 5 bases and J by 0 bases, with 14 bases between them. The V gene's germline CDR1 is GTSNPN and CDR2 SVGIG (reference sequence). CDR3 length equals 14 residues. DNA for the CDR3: TGTGCCTGGGGTGGCCGGCCCGTCTCCTACGAGCAGTACTTC. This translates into CAWGGRPVSYEQYF.

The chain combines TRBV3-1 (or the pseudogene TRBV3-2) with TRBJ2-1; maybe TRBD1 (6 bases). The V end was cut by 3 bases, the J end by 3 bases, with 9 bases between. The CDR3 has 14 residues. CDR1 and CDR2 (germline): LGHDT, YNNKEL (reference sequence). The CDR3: CASSQVTGYNEQFF. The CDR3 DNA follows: TGTGCCAGCAGCCAGGTGACAGGCTACAATGAGCAGTTCTTC.

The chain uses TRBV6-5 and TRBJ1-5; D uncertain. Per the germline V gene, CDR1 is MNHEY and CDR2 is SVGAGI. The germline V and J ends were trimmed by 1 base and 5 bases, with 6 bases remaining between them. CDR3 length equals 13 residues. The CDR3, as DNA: TGTGCCAGCAGTTACTTGCGGGATCAGCCCCAGCATTTT. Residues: CASSYLRDQPQHF.

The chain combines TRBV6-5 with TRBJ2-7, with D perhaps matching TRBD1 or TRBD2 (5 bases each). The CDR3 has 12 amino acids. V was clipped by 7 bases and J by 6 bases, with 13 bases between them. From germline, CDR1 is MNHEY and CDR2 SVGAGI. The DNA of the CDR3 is TGTGCCAGCACAGGGTGGGGGTCCGAGCAGTACTTC. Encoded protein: CASTGWGSEQYF.

The DNA of the CDR3 is TGCGCCAGCAGCTTGGCGACTAGCGGGGACCAAGAGACCCAGTACTTC. Its translation: CASSLATSGDQETQYF. This chain connects TRBV5-1 to TRBJ2-5, with 11 bases identical to TRBD2. Trimming took 0 bases from V and 0 from J; bases not matched to a gene: 1. The germline V gene encodes CDR1 SGHRS and CDR2 YFSETQ. The length of the CDR3 is 16 residues.